The sequence of this T cell receptor (beta chain) was determined in a study of CD8+ T cells in alopecia areata. Study-level background: After 6 to 18 months of tofacitinib, follow-up continued 6 months off drug. General study findings and limits: Scalp clonality and expanded CD8+ clones among the top 100 fell significantly with tofacitinib. More clonal than normal scalp was lesional scalp, particularly alopecia totalis/universalis. Many expanded lesional clones persisted during tofacitinib (in both scalp and blood).

This CDR3 region has 14 residues. Trimming removed 1 base from V and 6 bases from J, with 13 bases in between. The germline V gene encodes CDR1 KGHSH and CDR2 LQKENI. As regards this clone: Its specificity is not known.

The treatment is: oral pan-JAK inhibitor, 5-10 mg twice daily. cDNA reverse transcribed from extracted RNA served as the sequencing template. The method was immunoSEQ multiplex PCR; TCRdb's version includes in-frame clones alone and lacks a portion of them. This table has about 140,000 clones, nearly 55% appearing once. The genes are TRBV18 and TRBJ2-7, with TRBD1 as a possible D gene (6 bases). The sequence derives from a human donor with alopecia areata. Sequences were derived from CD8+ T cells sorted from blood, sampled at week 4, from a patient treated with tofacitinib. As DNA, the CDR3 is TGTGCCAGCTCACCACAGGCAGGGGCCCTCGAGCAGTACTTC. Translating it yields CASSPQAGALEQYF.